The rows below give T cell receptor beta chains drawn from one sample of a study of OX40 agonist ivuxolimab in advanced cancers. Assay used: immunoSEQ multiplex PCR; TCRdb lists only in-frame clones, some missing. This sample yields about 17,000 clones, of which around 80% are seen a single time; 2% to 2.5% belongs to the top ten. The specimen was CD4+ or CD8+ T cells sorted from blood, collected in a trial of the OX40 agonist ivuxolimab. These receptors were obtained from an adult with an advanced solid tumor such as melanoma, head and neck, liver or kidney cancer. Both conserved end residues are part of each CDR3. The order of the fields is D gene, J gene, clone size, V gene, CDR3 DNA, CDR3 protein. A D gene is named only where the DNA matches it firmly. Clone size appears in some rows only: once, few, many, or a class for an expanded clone.

- | TRBJ1-6 | - | TRBV5-6 | TGTGCCAGCAGCTTGGCCCTCAGCGGTTCACCCCTCCACTTT | CASSLALSGSPLHF
TRBD2 | TRBJ2-2 | - | TRBV7-6 | TGTGCCAGCAGCCCACTAGCGGGAGGAATCGGGGAGCTGTTTTTT | CASSPLAGGIGELFF
TRBD1 | TRBJ1-2 | - | TRBV28 | TGTGCCAGCAGCCCGACAGGGGCACGAGGGGGCTACACCTTC | CASSPTGARGGYTF
- | TRBJ2-2 | - | TRBV5-1 | TGCGCCAGCAGCGGGGGAGACACCGGGGAGCTGTTTTTT | CASSGGDTGELFF
TRBD2 | TRBJ2-1 | - | TRBV29-1 | TGCAGCATAAGTTCCGGGACTACCTACAATGAGCAGTTCTTC | CSISSGTTYNEQFF
- | TRBJ2-3 | - | TRBV21-1 | TGTGCCAGCAGCAAAGCGCTAGGGGCGGAGTCCACAGATACGCAGTATTTT | CASSKALGAESTDTQYF
- | TRBJ1-5 | - | TRBV15 | TGTGCCACCAGCAGGGATAGGGGGAATCAGCCCCAGCATTTT | CATSRDRGNQPQHF
- | TRBJ1-4 | - | TRBV28 | TGTGCCAGCAGATTACCAGAAGAAAAACTGTTTTTT | CASRLPEEKLFF
TRBD2 | TRBJ2-5 | - | TRBV18 | TGTGCCAGCTCACGACGGGGGGAAGAGACCCAGTACTTC | CASSRRGEETQYF
- | TRBJ2-3 | - | TRBV21-1 | TGTGCCAGCAGCAAGGGAGCTAGCACAGATACGCAGTATTTT | CASSKGASTDTQYF
TRBD1 | TRBJ1-5 | - | TRBV10-3 | TGTGCCATCAGCTCCGGGACAGGGGGCCTGTGGCCCCAGCATTTT | CAISSGTGGLWPQHF
- | TRBJ2-7 | - | TRBV7-2 | TGTGCCAGCAGCCCCCGGGGGAGCTCCTACGAGCAGTACTTC | CASSPRGSSYEQYF
- | TRBJ2-5 | - | TRBV9 | TGTGCCAGCAGCGTGTTCCCCTTTCAAGAGACCCAGTACTTC | CASSVFPFQETQYF
TRBD1 | TRBJ1-3 | once | TRBV4-1 | TGCGCCAGCAGCCAGACAGGGGCCGTTGGAAACACCATATATTTT | CASSQTGAVGNTIYF
- | TRBJ2-3 | - | TRBV7-6 | TGTGCCAGCAGCCCCTTGGGGGGCGTTCGCACAGATACGCAGTATTTT | CASSPLGGVRTDTQYF
- | TRBJ1-6 | - | TRBV19 | TGTGCCAGTCAACGGGGGTCCTATAATTCACCCCTCCACTTT | CASQRGSYNSPLHF
- | TRBJ1-2 | - | TRBV19 | TGTGCCAGTAGTACAGACGAGGCGGGCTATGGCTACACCTTC | CASSTDEAGYGYTF
- | TRBJ1-1 | - | TRBV27 | TGTGCCAGCAGCCCTCGGTGGGAGAACACTGAAGCTTTCTTT | CASSPRWENTEAFF
TRBD1 | TRBJ1-5 | - | TRBV30 | TGTGCCTGGAGCCCCAGGGACAGGGGGTCAGGCAATCAGCCCCAGCATTTT | CAWSPRDRGSGNQPQHF
- | TRBJ1-5 | medium-sized | TRBV27 | TGTGCCAGCAGTCCGTATATGCCGTGGGATCAGCCCCAGCATTTT | CASSPYMPWDQPQHF
TRBD1 | TRBJ1-1 | - | TRBV4-1 | TGCGCCAGCAGCCAAGGACAGGGATCGAACACTGAAGCTTTCTTT | CASSQGQGSNTEAFF
TRBD2 | TRBJ2-1 | - | TRBV10-2 | TGCGCCAGCCTAAGCGGACTAGCGGGGATAAGCTCCTACAATGAGCAGTTCTTC | CASLSGLAGISSYNEQFF
- | TRBJ2-1 | - | TRBV28 | TGTGCCAGCAGTTTCAGTCAGAGCTCCTACAATGAGCAGTTCTTC | CASSFSQSSYNEQFF
TRBD2 | TRBJ2-3 | once | TRBV10-1 | TGCGCCAGCAGTGAGTCGAACGGACTAGGAGGAGATACGCAGTATTTT | CASSESNGLGGDTQYF
TRBD2 | TRBJ2-5 | - | TRBV7-9 | TGTGCCAGCAGCCCCGGGACTAGCGGGAGAGGGGCAGAGACCCAGTACTTC | CASSPGTSGRGAETQYF
- | TRBJ1-1 | few | TRBV5-8 | TGTGCCAGCAGCGGGGGTGGCAGGGACGGCGCGAACACTGAAGCTTTCTTT | CASSGGGRDGANTEAFF
TRBD2 | TRBJ2-5 | - | TRBV7-2 | TGTGCCAGCACCCTGGGACTAGCGGAGGTCCAAGAGACCCAGTACTTC | CASTLGLAEVQETQYF
- | TRBJ2-6 | - | TRBV5-6 | TGTGCCAGCAGCTACGGGGAGGGACAGTCCTTCTCTGGGGCCAACGTCCTGACTTTC | CASSYGEGQSFSGANVLTF
TRBD1 | TRBJ2-7 | - | TRBV6-5 | TGTGCAGCTGGGGAACAGGGGAAGTCCTACGAGCAGTACTTC | CAAGEQGKSYEQYF
- | TRBJ1-3 | medium-sized | TRBV7-9 | TGTGCCAGCAGCTTAGCAGGGAGCTCTGGAAACACCATATATTTT | CASSLAGSSGNTIYF
TRBD2 | TRBJ2-1 | - | TRBV27 | TGTGCCAGCAGTCCCCGACTAGCGGGCTCCTACAATGAGCAGTTCTTC | CASSPRLAGSYNEQFF